These T cell receptor beta chains were read from a single sample in a study of long-term antiretroviral therapy in people with HIV. The data were produced by immunoSEQ multiplex PCR, yet TCRdb's version contains in-frame clones alone and is incomplete. This table holds roughly 17,000 clones, roughly 91% found once. Sample: unsorted PBMCs, taken 0.3 years after starting antiretroviral therapy. All receptors come from a man aged 55 to 70 with HIV. The conserved cysteine and the conserved F or W are not part of the CDR3 here. The size field is filled for only some rows; it gives once, few, many or a size class.

size: NA; J: TRBJ2-2; V: TRBV5-6; CDR3: ASSRGIGITGELF
size: NA; J: TRBJ1-3; V: TRBV5-6; CDR3: ASSFRYSGNTIY
size: NA; J: TRBJ2-5; V: TRBV6-6; CDR3: ASSYVTEGVETQY
size: NA; J: TRBJ2-2; V: TRBV5-1; CDR3: ASKEGLADTGELF
size: NA; J: TRBJ2-2; V: TRBV9; CDR3: ASGTNTGELF
size: NA; J: TRBJ2-6; V: TRBV7-8; CDR3: ASSFLGASGANVLT
size: NA; J: TRBJ1-2; V: TRBV6-1; CDR3: ASSEARGSGYGYT
size: NA; J: TRBJ1-2; V: TRBV6-5; CDR3: ASSYPGQGFYGYT
size: NA; J: TRBJ2-1; V: TRBV9; CDR3: ASSVGGTLYNEQF
size: once; J: TRBJ2-7; V: TRBV7-2; CDR3: ASSLVPGGYEQY
size: once; J: TRBJ2-7; V: TRBV5-1; CDR3: ASSWREGYEQY
size: once; J: TRBJ2-1; V: TRBV18; CDR3: ASSPLSPETYNEQF
size: few; J: TRBJ2-7; V: TRBV28; CDR3: ASSLRLAGGSYEQY
size: once; J: TRBJ2-5; V: TRBV4-3; CDR3: ASSQGAHPSGGPYQETQY
size: NA; J: TRBJ2-7; V: TRBV28; CDR3: ASSSLTGANYEQY
size: NA; J: TRBJ1-2; V: TRBV7-2; CDR3: ASSTRTPHGYT
size: NA; J: TRBJ1-2; V: TRBV30; CDR3: AWSVPAYRTNDYGYT
size: NA; J: TRBJ2-2; V: TRBV5-5; CDR3: ASSLAGTGNTGELF
size: NA; J: TRBJ2-5; V: TRBV20-1; CDR3: SARGDPPN
size: once; J: TRBJ1-2; V: TRBV4-2; CDR3: ASSQDYGYT
size: NA; J: TRBJ2-7; V: TRBV5-1; CDR3: ASSFGGPYEQY
size: NA; J: TRBJ2-7; V: TRBV5-1; CDR3: ASSSQTGSHEQY
size: NA; J: TRBJ2-3; V: TRBV29-1; CDR3: SVGGLAGVADTQY
size: NA; J: TRBJ2-5; V: TRBV5-4; CDR3: ASTGGRTAQQETQY
size: NA; J: TRBJ2-1; V: TRBV9; CDR3: ASSVGSTGSNEQF
size: NA; J: TRBJ2-1; V: TRBV7-9; CDR3: ASSFRLAASESSEQF
size: NA; J: TRBJ1-1; V: TRBV5-4; CDR3: ASSLAGEGNTEAF
size: NA; J: TRBJ2-7; V: TRBV9; CDR3: ASSGEPHYEQY
size: NA; J: TRBJ2-3; V: TRBV19; CDR3: ASSPQPGLAEYTDTQY
size: NA; J: TRBJ1-2; V: TRBV6-6; CDR3: ASSYSTGGNYGYT
size: NA; J: TRBJ1-5; V: TRBV6-5; CDR3: ASSYGQGYQPQH
size: NA; J: TRBJ1-4; V: TRBV11-2; CDR3: ASSLSSDEKLF
size: NA; J: TRBJ1-4; V: TRBV7-2; CDR3: ASSLRTNEKLF
size: NA; J: TRBJ2-3; V: TRBV19; CDR3: ASSTLGGPDTQY
size: NA; J: TRBJ2-7; V: TRBV11-2; CDR3: ASSLGSWGGEQY
size: NA; J: TRBJ1-4; V: TRBV19; CDR3: ASRTNEKLF
size: NA; J: TRBJ1-1; V: TRBV7-9; CDR3: ASSVATGGTEAF
size: NA; J: TRBJ2-1; V: TRBV20-1; CDR3: SASSFHEQF
size: NA; J: TRBJ1-2; V: TRBV27; CDR3: ASSLSRGGSSGYT
size: NA; J: TRBJ1-5; V: TRBV6-1; CDR3: ASNFDRGRQPQH